The 32 T cell receptor beta chains presented below share a single source sample, sequenced in a study of PD-1 blockade in classical Hodgkin lymphoma. Brentuximab vedotin exposure varied among the patients, all of whom had relapsed after autologous stem cell transplantation. Sequencing used immunoSEQ multiplex PCR; TCRdb keeps in-frame clones, though not all of them. The table includes 20,000 to 30,000 clones, over 65% detected once. Specimen: peripheral blood mononuclear cells (PBMCs), collected before the second cycle of nivolumab. The receptors were sampled from a human donor with classical Hodgkin lymphoma.

V and J are TRBV5-6 and TRBJ1-2; 7 bases align to TRBD1. The CDR3 spans 15 residues. In germline, CDR1 is SGHDT, CDR2 YYEEEE. The V gene end was trimmed by 0 bases and the J gene end by 2 bases; junction bases not matched to a gene: 4. CDR3 DNA sequence: TGTGCCAGCAGCTTGGTAGAGGGGGCGAACTATGGCTACACCTTC. Its translation is CASSLVEGANYGYTF.

The gene calls are TRBV19 and TRBJ1-5; D might be TRBD1 (5 bases). The CDR3 sequence is 15 residues long. Germline values: CDR1 LNHDA, CDR2 SQIVND (reference sequence). V shed 6 bases and J shed 6 bases, with 18 bases lying between them. The CDR3 nucleotides read TGTGCCAGTAGGGAGATTCTCGGGGGGGGTCAGCCCCAGCATTTT. This gives the protein CASREILGGGQPQHF.

Here the CDR3 DNA reads TGTGCCAGCAGCTTTGGAACAGGGGGCGCGTACGAGCAGTACTTC. It yields the protein CASSFGTGGAYEQYF. The V gene is TRBV7-8, the J gene TRBJ2-7, with TRBD1 matching over 9 bases. The length of the CDR3 is 15 residues. The germline gives CDR1 SGHVS, CDR2 FQNEAQ. The V segment lost 3 bases and the J segment 4 bases; nucleotides outside the gene matches: 7.

The chain carries TRBV28 and TRBJ2-1, with unresolved D. V dropped 4 bases and J dropped 7 bases, with 11 bases sitting between them. The CDR3 length is 13 residues. Germline lookup yields CDR1 MDHEN and CDR2 SYDVKM. The CDR3 sequence is CASSYVPQNEQFF. CDR3 nucleotide sequence: TGTGCCAGCAGTTATGTTCCCCAGAATGAGCAGTTCTTC.

This chain uses TRBV5-1 with TRBJ2-7; TRBD2 matches 7 bases. CDR3 length: 15 residues. Germline-derived CDR1 and CDR2 are SGHRS and YFSETQ. Trimming cost V 1 base and J 0 bases; bases outside gene matches: 4. The CDR3 loop reads CASSLILAGSYEQYF. The CDR3 DNA reads as TGCGCCAGCAGCTTGATCTTAGCGGGCTCCTACGAGCAGTACTTC.

The chain carries TRBV2 and TRBJ1-1, with D possibly being TRBD1 (6 bases). Trimming removed 5 bases at V and 3 bases at J, with 16 bases between. There are 15 residues in the CDR3. Germline V gives CDR1 SNHLY, CDR2 FYNNEI. Written as DNA, the CDR3 is TGTGCCAGCAGTATAGCACCGGGGGCGTACACTGAAGCTTTCTTT. Translation gives CASSIAPGAYTEAFF.

The chain recombines TRBV27 with TRBJ2-2, with TRBD2 as a possible D gene (7 bases). Trimming shortened V by 3 bases and J by 4 bases, and 12 bases separated the two germline ends. Per the germline V gene, CDR1 is MNHEY and CDR2 is SMNVEV (reference sequence). The CDR3 spans 15 residues. In DNA, the CDR3 is TGTGCCAGCAGTTTGGGGGGGCATGGCACCGGGGAGCTGTTTTTT. It codes for CASSLGGHGTGELFF.

V gene TRBV29-1 combines with J gene TRBJ2-3; D may correspond to TRBD1 or TRBD2 (6 bases each). Germline V lookup: CDR1 SQVTM, CDR2 ANQGSEA. V was pared by 4 bases and J by 4 bases, with 15 bases between. The CDR3 is made up of 14 amino acids. The chain's CDR3 is CSVVGGRWADTQYF. DNA of the CDR3: TGCAGCGTTGTGGGGGGCAGGTGGGCAGATACGCAGTATTTT.

The V call is TRBV6-1, the J call TRBJ1-5, with 9 bases fitting TRBD1. The V and J ends lost 4 bases and 2 bases, in that order; junction bases with no gene match: 6. Germline assignment: CDR1 MNHNS and CDR2 SASEGT. This CDR3 region has 16 residues. CDR3 DNA sequence: TGTGCCAGCAGTGCCTATACAGGGGGCGGCAATCAGCCCCAGCATTTT. Residues: CASSAYTGGGNQPQHF.

The chain joins TRBV28 to TRBJ1-5, with no clear D. Per the germline V gene, CDR1 is MDHEN and CDR2 is SYDVKM. V was trimmed by 3 bases and J by 9 bases, leaving 9 bases between them. This CDR3 comprises 12 residues. The CDR3 DNA reads TGTGCCAGCAGTTTGTGGGAACGGCCCCAGCATTTT. Its translation is CASSLWERPQHF.

This rearrangement joins TRBV25-1 to TRBJ2-7; 12 bases are a match to TRBD2. Looked up from germline, CDR1 is MGHDK and CDR2 is SYGVNS. Losses at the gene ends were 4 bases for V and 2 bases for J; bases not matched to a gene: 3. The CDR3 loop spans 15 amino acids. CDR3 in DNA: TGTGCCAGCAGTGGACTAGCGGGAGTCCCCTACGAGCAGTACTTC. It yields the protein CASSGLAGVPYEQYF.

The chain has TRBV7-6 and TRBJ2-1; possibly TRBD2 for D (5 bases). Germline CDR1 and CDR2: SGHVS and FNYEAQ. The CDR3 sequence is 15 residues long. V dropped 4 bases and J dropped 0 bases, with 10 bases sitting between them. The CDR3 nucleotides read TGTGCCAGCAGCTCGGAGGCGAGCTCCTACAATGAGCAGTTCTTC. As protein: CASSSEASSYNEQFF.

This chain uses TRBV11-3 with TRBJ2-5; D is unresolved. CDR1 SGHNT and CDR2 YENEEA come from the germline V gene. This CDR3 comprises 11 residues. V was shortened by 1 base and J by 5 bases, with 2 bases between the two germline ends. The CDR3 region has the DNA TGTGCCAGCAGCTTAGGCGAGACCCAGTACTTC. The encoded protein is CASSLGETQYF. Using reference TRBV11-3 and TRBJ2-5 for the parts outside the CDR3, the full variable domain is EAGVVQSPRYKIIEKKQPVAFWCNPISGHNTLYWYLQNLGQGPELLIRYENEEAVDDSQLPKDRFSAERLKGVDSTLKIQPAELGDSAVYLCASSLGETQYFGPGTRLLVL.

V usage is TRBV5-1 and J usage is TRBJ2-1, with 9 bases lining up with TRBD1. Per germline, CDR1 SGHRS and CDR2 YFSETQ. CDR3 length: 15 amino acids. V was pared by 0 bases and J by 8 bases, with 6 bases of the junction left unmatched. The CDR3 sequence is CASSLEGQGLDEQFF. The CDR3 nucleotides read TGCGCCAGCAGCTTGGAGGGACAGGGCCTCGATGAGCAGTTCTTC.

The chain combines TRBV11-2 with TRBJ1-1; D is unresolved. V was shortened by 2 bases and J by 0 bases, with 19 bases between the two germline ends. The CDR3 totals 18 residues. Germline assignment: CDR1 SGHAT and CDR2 FQNNGV. CDR3 sequence (DNA): TGTGCCAGCAGCTTATTCCCTAGAGGACGAGAGATGAACACTGAAGCTTTCTTT. Residues: CASSLFPRGREMNTEAFF.

This rearrangement joins TRBV7-2 to TRBJ2-7; 11 bases match TRBD2. This CDR3 has 16 residues. Germline V lookup: CDR1 SGHTA, CDR2 FQGNSA. Unmatched junction bases numbered 9, after V lost 5 bases and J lost 3 bases. CDR3 nucleotide sequence: TGTGCCAGCAGCCCCTATAGACTAGCGGGAAGCTACGAGCAGTACTTC. Translating gives CASSPYRLAGSYEQYF. Together with reference TRBV7-2 and TRBJ2-7, the CDR3 gives the full variable domain: GAGVSQSPSNKVTEKGKDVELRCDPISGHTALYWYRQSLGQGLEFLIYFQGNSAPDKSGLPSDRFSAERTGGSVSTLTIQRTQQEDSAVYLCASSPYRLAGSYEQYFGPGTRLTVT.

The chain has TRBV11-2 and TRBJ1-1; no firm D call. V lost 2 bases and J 4 bases, leaving 5 bases between the germline ends. Germline V gene lookup returns CDR1 SGHAT and CDR2 FQNNGV. This CDR3 contains 12 residues. The chain's CDR3 is CASSLLGTEAFF. Here the CDR3 DNA reads TGTGCCAGCAGCTTATTAGGCACTGAAGCTTTCTTT.

The J gene is TRBJ1-2, the V gene TRBV5-1, with 9 bases identical to TRBD1. CDR1 SGHRS and CDR2 YFSETQ come from the germline V gene. This CDR3 is built from 15 residues. Trimming at V came to 4 bases and at J to 7 bases, leaving 11 bases not matched to a gene. The CDR3 DNA reads TGCGCCAGCAGCCCGGGGACAGGGAGTCATCCTGGCTACACCTTC. Translated, it gives CASSPGTGSHPGYTF.

This rearrangement joins TRBV19 to TRBJ1-3; TRBD1 matches 8 bases. Germline V gives CDR1 LNHDA, CDR2 SQIVND (reference sequence). CDR3 length: 17 amino acids. The ends lost 2 bases at V and 3 bases at J; junction bases unmatched: 9. The CDR3: CASSISPQGAYGNTIYF. The CDR3 coding sequence is TGTGCCAGTAGTATATCCCCTCAGGGGGCTTATGGAAACACCATATATTTT.

This chain uses TRBV18 with TRBJ1-1; TRBD1 might be the D (5 bases). Germline CDR1 is KGHSH and CDR2 is LQKENI. V dropped 8 bases and J dropped 1 base, with 14 bases sitting between them. This CDR3 has 14 amino acids. CDR3 bases: TGTGCCAGCACGCTAGCTCAGGGGAACACTGAAGCTTTCTTT. Protein: CASTLAQGNTEAFF.

The J gene is TRBJ2-1, the V gene TRBV27; D unclear. Per germline, CDR1 MNHEY and CDR2 SMNVEV (reference sequence). The V end was cut by 5 bases, the J end by 10 bases, with 9 bases between. CDR3 length: 11 residues. The CDR3 loop is CASSVPLEQFF. In DNA, the CDR3 is TGTGCCAGCAGTGTACCTCTGGAGCAGTTCTTC.

The chain uses TRBV7-3 and TRBJ2-2; no definite D call. This CDR3 spans 15 amino acids. The germline V gene encodes CDR1 SGHTA and CDR2 FQGTGA. The V and J ends lost 5 bases and 0 bases respectively, with 10 bases between them. The CDR3 loop reads CASSPTPANTGELFF. The CDR3 bases are TGTGCCAGCAGCCCGACTCCCGCGAACACCGGGGAGCTGTTTTTT.

There are a few counts of this clone. The chain uses TRBV9 and TRBJ2-3; D uncertain. Germline CDR1 is SGDLS and CDR2 is YYNGEE. CDR3 length: 15 residues. The V end was cut by 0 bases, the J end by 0 bases, with 8 bases between. Here the CDR3 DNA reads TGTGCCAGCAGCGTAGGTCCTGGTAGCACAGATACGCAGTATTTT. It encodes CASSVGPGSTDTQYF.

The genes are TRBV2 and TRBJ2-7; 8 positions match TRBD2. The germline CDR1 and CDR2 sequences are SNHLY and FYNNEI. The CDR3 has 16 residues. J was trimmed by 1 base and V by 10 bases; bases with no gene match: 15. CDR3 sequence: CATKPHPGLASYEQYF. DNA of the CDR3: TGTGCCACCAAGCCTCATCCCGGACTAGCTTCCTACGAGCAGTACTTC.

The CDR3 DNA is TGTGCCAGCAGTGAGGTGACAGGGGAATTTGAGACCCAGTACTTC. This codes for CASSEVTGEFETQYF. This chain links TRBV2 with TRBJ2-5, with 8 positions matching TRBD1. V was clipped by 3 bases and J by 5 bases; unmatched bases: 8. This CDR3 spans 15 amino acids. CDR1 is SNHLY, CDR2 FYNNEI, per germline.

The rearrangement joins TRBV5-6 to TRBJ2-3, with TRBD2 identical over 12 bases. This CDR3 is built from 15 residues. CDR1 is SGHDT and CDR2 is YYEEEE in the germline V gene. The V gene end was trimmed by 4 bases and the J gene end by 5 bases; junction bases not matched to a gene: 5. CDR3 in amino acids: CASSPSGRAVDTQYF. The CDR3 coding sequence is TGTGCCAGCAGCCCTAGCGGGAGGGCGGTAGATACGCAGTATTTT.

This chain joins TRBV7-9 and TRBJ1-4; no firm D call. This CDR3 comprises 17 residues. V gave up 5 bases and J gave up 0 bases, with 16 bases separating them. In germline, CDR1 is SEHNR, CDR2 FQNEAQ (reference sequence). CDR3 protein: CASSLVGNPATNEKLFF. CDR3 bases: TGTGCCAGCAGCCTAGTGGGGAACCCTGCAACTAATGAAAAACTGTTTTTT.

V is TRBV19 and J is TRBJ1-2; D possibly corresponds to TRBD1 (5 bases). The length of the CDR3 is 15 residues. Trimming stripped 5 bases from V and 2 bases from J, with 15 bases between. Germline CDR1 LNHDA, CDR2 SQIVND (reference sequence). The CDR3 sequence is CASSWGRLTNYGYTF. The CDR3 DNA sequence: TGTGCCAGTAGTTGGGGGAGGTTGACGAACTATGGCTACACCTTC.

This clone was detected a few times. This chain uses TRBV15 with TRBJ2-7, with a tentative D call TRBD1 (6 bases). Between the trimmed V and J ends, which lost 5 bases and 2 bases, there was a span of 19 bases. The CDR3 is 16 amino acids. Germline CDR1 is LNHNV and CDR2 is YYDKDF (reference sequence). Here the CDR3 DNA reads TGTGCCACCAGCTTCCTAAAACGGGACAACACCTACGAGCAGTACTTC. Its protein is CATSFLKRDNTYEQYF.

The chain recombines TRBV11-2 with TRBJ2-5, with D unresolved. This CDR3 region has 13 residues. V was cut by 5 bases and J by 4 bases, with 11 bases left in between. Germline V gene data show CDR1 as SGHAT and CDR2 as FQNNGV. The CDR3 nucleotides read TGTGCCAGCAGCCGTGTATTTGTAGAGACCCAGTACTTC. This sequence encodes CASSRVFVETQYF.

The genes are TRBV5-1 and TRBJ1-3, with D possibly TRBD1 on 6 matching bases. CDR1 is SGHRS, CDR2 YFSETQ, per germline. This CDR3 has 16 amino acids. V shed 1 base and J shed 2 bases, with 13 bases lying between them. This CDR3 reads CASSLKLGAPGNTIYF. The CDR3 coding sequence is TGCGCCAGCAGCTTGAAGTTGGGGGCGCCTGGAAACACCATATATTTT.

The V gene is TRBV27, the J gene TRBJ1-2, with a weak D call TRBD1 (6 bases). The CDR3 is 15 amino acids. Germline assignment: CDR1 MNHEY and CDR2 SMNVEV (reference sequence). Trimming took 0 bases from V and 6 from J, leaving 14 bases between them. The CDR3 bases are TGTGCCAGCAGTTTATCGAGAGGGGGAGCGGATGGCTACACCTTC. It codes for CASSLSRGGADGYTF.